The T cell receptor (beta chain) described here comes from a study of blood T cell repertoires in COVID-19. Across the whole study: Italy, Spain and the United States were the sources of the convalescent and acute COVID-19 samples. In each case, the material was cDNA or gDNA derived from T cells, B-cell-depleted T cells, or PBMCs.

Trimming at V came to 1 base and at J to 9 bases, leaving 7 bases not matched to a gene. Germline loops: CDR1 SGHVS, CDR2 FNYEAQ. The CDR3 loop spans 16 amino acids. Profiled with immunoSEQ multiplex PCR; TCRdb holds only in-frame clones, not every one. The sample has 250,000 to 300,000 clones, about 88% seen once. The source is a man younger than 45 with active or convalescent COVID-19. V usage is TRBV7-6 and J usage is TRBJ2-1, with 12 bases lining up with TRBD2. Sequencing was done on a sample of peripheral blood. The CDR3 protein is CASSLGLAGGPGEQFF. For the CDR3, the DNA is TGTGCCAGCAGCTTAGGGCTAGCGGGGGGGCCCGGTGAGCAGTTCTTC.